This T cell receptor (beta chain) comes out of a study of T cells after yellow fever vaccination. Study at large: Researchers used SMART-Seq v4 Ultra Low Input to prepare fractions that had low cell numbers. Study results and limitations: Within FACS-sorted repertoires, abundant clonotypes contaminating from the bulk population could be present.

Looked up from germline, CDR1 is SNHLY and CDR2 is FYNNEI. Between the trimmed V and J ends, which lost 6 bases and 7 bases, there was a span of 12 bases. This CDR3 region has 12 residues. Turning to this clonotype: Its antigen is as yet unknown.

They built TCR cDNA with 5'RACE template switching, a step that put in a universal primer site and UMIs. TCRdb reprocessed the 5' RACE reads with MiXCR, giving one entry per CDR3 protein. The sample lists hundreds of thousands of distinct CDR3 sequences, 7.5% to 9% occurring once. The starting material was PBMCs, obtained on the day of the first yellow fever vaccination. The V call is TRBV2, the J call TRBJ1-1; the D gene is possibly TRBD1 (6 bases). The source is a man aged 18 to 35 who received the YFV17D yellow fever vaccine. CDR3 sequence: CASRADRNEAFF. The CDR3 region has the DNA TGTGCCAGCAGGGCTGACAGGAATGAAGCTTTCTTT.